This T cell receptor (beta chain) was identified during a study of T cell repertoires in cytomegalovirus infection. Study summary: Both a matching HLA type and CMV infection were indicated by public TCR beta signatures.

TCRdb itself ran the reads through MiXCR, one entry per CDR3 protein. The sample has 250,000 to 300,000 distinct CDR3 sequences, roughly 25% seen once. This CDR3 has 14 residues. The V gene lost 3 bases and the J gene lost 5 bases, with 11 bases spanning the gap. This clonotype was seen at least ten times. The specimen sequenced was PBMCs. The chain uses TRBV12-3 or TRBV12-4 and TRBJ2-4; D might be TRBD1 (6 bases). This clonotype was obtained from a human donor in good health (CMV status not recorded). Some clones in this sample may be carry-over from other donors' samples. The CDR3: CASSLSGAENIQYF. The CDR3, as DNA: TGTGCCAGCAGTTTGTCAGGGGCCGAAAACATTCAGTACTTC.